Following are 25 T cell receptor beta chains from one sample sequenced in a study of T-cell reconstitution after alpha-beta-depleted transplantation in children. It was with unique molecular identifiers that the TCRbeta library was prepared. MiXCR, run by TCRdb on the PCR reads, gives a single entry per CDR3 protein. The sample shows roughly 52,000 distinct CDR3 sequences, under 6.5% of them seen only once. This sample comprised PBMCs, mostly from graft donor cells, obtained 60 days after TCRalphabeta/CD19-depleted stem cell transplant. These receptors came from a female patient aged 2 to 10 who had a stem cell transplant for aplastic anemia, so the T cells may come from the graft donor.

The table lists this clonotype with many counts. CDR3 DNA sequence: TGTGCCAGCAGCCCGACAGGGAACTACGAGCAGTACTTC. Protein: CASSPTGNYEQYF. The chain couples TRBV6-6 to TRBJ2-7; 7 bases are a match to TRBD1. Looked up from germline, CDR1 is MNHNY and CDR2 is SVGAGI (reference sequence). The CDR3 spans 13 residues. Trimming cost V 6 bases and J 3 bases; bases outside gene matches: 5.

This clonotype appeared a few times. This chain uses TRBV7-2 with TRBJ2-2; 7 bases are shared with TRBD2. Germline-derived CDR1 and CDR2 are SGHTA and FQGNSA. With V trimmed by 5 bases and J by 6 bases, 9 bases remained unmatched. The CDR3 is 15 amino acids. The CDR3 sequence is CASSQAGSESGELFF. In nucleotides, the CDR3 is TGTGCCAGCAGCCAAGCGGGGTCAGAGTCCGGGGAGCTGTTTTTT. Drawing the rest from reference TRBV7-2 and TRBJ2-2, the complete variable domain is GAGVSQSPSNKVTEKGKDVELRCDPISGHTALYWYRQSLGQGLEFLIYFQGNSAPDKSGLPSDRFSAERTGGSVSTLTIQRTQQEDSAVYLCASSQAGSESGELFFGEGSRLTVL.

This clonotype was detected many times. V gene TRBV28 combines with J gene TRBJ2-3, with 7 bases aligning to TRBD1. The trim removed 2 bases at V and 1 base at J, leaving 3 bases unmatched. Per the germline V gene, CDR1 is MDHEN and CDR2 is SYDVKM. The length of the CDR3 is 15 residues. The CDR3 protein is CASSLLDRGTDTQYF. CDR3 sequence (DNA): TGTGCCAGCAGTTTACTCGACAGGGGCACAGATACGCAGTATTTT.

This clonotype was counted ten times or more. The chain employs TRBV28 and TRBJ1-5; D gene ambiguous. CDR3 size: 12 residues. Germline V lookup: CDR1 MDHEN, CDR2 SYDVKM. V lost 8 bases and J lost 6, with 11 bases in between. In DNA form, the CDR3 reads TGTGCCAGCGTTTCGGGTAGTCAGCCCCAGCATTTT. Translated: CASVSGSQPQHF. Drawing the rest from reference TRBV28 and TRBJ1-5, the complete variable domain is DVKVTQSSRYLVKRTGEKVFLECVQDMDHENMFWYRQDPGLGLRLIYFSYDVKMKEKGDIPEGYSVSREKKERFSLILESASTNQTSMYLCASVSGSQPQHFGDGTRLSIL.

In this sample, this clonotype turned up many times. V usage is TRBV20-1 and J usage is TRBJ2-1; 14 bases are a match to TRBD2. V shed 7 bases, J shed 10 bases, and the junction held 12 bases outside the gene matches. This CDR3 is 15 amino acids long. Germline V CDR1 and CDR2: DFQATT, SNEGSKA (reference sequence). The CDR3 coding sequence is TGCAGTGGACGAGAGGGGACTAGCGGGAGAGTCGAGCAGTTCTTC. This encodes CSGREGTSGRVEQFF.

This clonotype was seen repeatedly, ten times or more. The rearrangement links TRBV20-1 to TRBJ1-2; D not resolved. V was shortened by 2 bases and J by 8 bases, with 18 bases between the two germline ends. Per germline, CDR1 DFQATT and CDR2 SNEGSKA (reference sequence). The CDR3 is 14 residues long. The CDR3 loop reads CSARLQGRFTGYTF. The CDR3 region has the DNA TGCAGTGCTAGACTTCAAGGACGGTTTACCGGCTACACCTTC.

This clonotype was seen repeatedly, ten times or more. The rearrangement uses TRBV12-3 or TRBV12-4 and TRBJ2-7; a possible D gene is TRBD1 (5 bases). The CDR3 is 14 residues long. Trimming pared 1 base from V and 4 bases from J, leaving 11 bases between. In nucleotides, the CDR3 is TGTGCCAGCAGTTTAGGGCCAGGGCTTTACGAGCAGTACTTC. Its protein product is CASSLGPGLYEQYF.

In this sample, this clonotype turned up many times. This chain links TRBV15 with TRBJ1-4; no firm D call. The germline V gene encodes CDR1 LNHNV and CDR2 YYDKDF (reference sequence). V lost 6 bases and J lost 8, with 16 bases in between. The CDR3 is 14 residues long. The CDR3 region is CATRPVEGYEKLFF. The DNA for the CDR3 is TGTGCCACCAGACCCGTGGAGGGCTACGAAAAACTGTTTTTT.

This clonotype was counted many times. The CDR3 nucleotides are TGTGCCAGCAGTTACAGAACCCTAGCCAAAAACATTCAGTACTTC. This encodes CASSYRTLAKNIQYF. The rearrangement links TRBV6-6 to TRBJ2-4; D uncertain. V gave up 2 bases and J gave up 0 bases, with 8 bases separating them. There are 15 residues in the CDR3. Per germline, CDR1 MNHNY and CDR2 SVGAGI (reference sequence).

The J gene is TRBJ2-3, the V gene TRBV11-2, with TRBD2 matching 12 bases. CDR1 is SGHAT, CDR2 FQNNGV, per germline. The CDR3 extends over 14 amino acids. V gave up 4 bases and J gave up 6 bases; unmatched junction bases: 2. CDR3 nucleotides: TGTGCCAGCAGCTGGACTAGCGGGGCGGATACGCAGTATTTT. Protein sequence: CASSWTSGADTQYF. Filled out from reference TRBV11-2 and TRBJ2-3, the complete variable domain reads EAGVAQSPRYKIIEKRQSVAFWCNPISGHATLYWYQQILGQGPKLLIQFQNNGVVDDSQLPKDRFSAERLKGVDSTLKIQPAKLEDSAVYLCASSWTSGADTQYFGPGTRLTVL.

This clonotype was counted ten times or more. V gene TRBV29-1 combines with J gene TRBJ1-2; no clear D gene. This CDR3 contains 14 residues. Trimming pared 3 bases from V and 0 bases from J, leaving 11 bases between. Germline-derived CDR1 and CDR2 are SQVTM and ANQGSEA. CDR3 sequence reads: CSVEEYAANYGYTF. The DNA for the CDR3 is TGCAGCGTTGAGGAATATGCAGCTAACTATGGCTACACCTTC. The full variable domain, completed using reference TRBV29-1 and TRBJ1-2, is SAVISQKPSRDICQRGTSLTIQCQVDSQVTMMFWYRQQPGQSLTLIATANQGSEATYESGFVIDKFPISRPNLTFSTLTVSNMSPEDSSIYLCSVEEYAANYGYTFGSGTRLTVV.

This clonotype came up many times. The chain recombines TRBV24-1 with TRBJ2-5; D remains unclear. The CDR3 is 13 amino acids. Trimming cost V 3 bases and J 4 bases, with 8 bases left between them. Germline loops: CDR1 KGHDR, CDR2 SFDVKD. CDR3 residues: CATSDPGTETQYF. CDR3 sequence (DNA): TGTGCCACCAGTGATCCGGGCACAGAGACCCAGTACTTC.

This clonotype came up many times. The V and J genes are TRBV7-9 and TRBJ2-1; D is undetermined. Trimming took off 11 bases at V and 6 bases at J, with 14 bases between the two ends. This CDR3 is built from 12 residues. The V gene's germline CDR1 is SEHNR and CDR2 FQNEAQ (reference sequence). CDR3 sequence (DNA): TGTGCCTTCGGCGGCGGTGCCAATGAGCAGTTCTTC. It codes for CAFGGGANEQFF.

As for this clonotype: A read error may explain this, as a much larger clone is one base away. As the CDR3 is not closed by the conserved phenylalanine or tryptophan, this likely results from a read error. The CDR3 sequence is CASSAGSSYNEQFL. The CDR3 DNA follows: TGTGCCAGCAGTGCCGGTAGCTCCTACAATGAGCAGTTCTTG. This rearrangement joins TRBV6-4 to TRBJ2-1; no definite D call. Germline lookup yields CDR1 MRHNA and CDR2 SNTAGT. Trimming took off 4 bases at V and 0 bases at J, with 7 bases between the two ends. The CDR3 extends over 14 amino acids.

This clonotype showed up many times. This chain connects TRBV12-3 or TRBV12-4 to TRBJ2-3; D unclear. The CDR3 sequence is 12 residues long. Trimming took 3 bases from V and 5 from J, leaving 6 bases between them. CDR3 loop: CASSLRLDTQYF. DNA for the CDR3: TGTGCCAGCAGTTTGAGGTTAGATACGCAGTATTTT.

This clonotype occurred many times. The chain recombines TRBV15 with TRBJ1-3; TRBD1 might be the D (6 bases). The CDR3 has 14 amino acids. Germline V CDR1 and CDR2: LNHNV, YYDKDF (reference sequence). The V and J ends lost 3 bases and 2 bases respectively, with 8 bases between them. The CDR3 sequence is CATSRGGPGNTIYF. The CDR3 region has the DNA TGTGCCACCAGCAGGGGGGGCCCTGGAAACACCATATATTTT.

This clonotype was detected many times. The CDR3 DNA follows: TGTGCCATCAGTGAGTCAGGAGGGTTCTCCTACGAGCAGTACTTC. Translation: CAISESGGFSYEQYF. The gene calls are TRBV10-3 and TRBJ2-7; D may be TRBD2 (6 bases). The V end was cut by 0 bases, the J end by 0 bases, with 9 bases between. The germline V gene encodes CDR1 ENHRY and CDR2 SYGVKD. The CDR3 has 15 amino acids.

This clonotype was counted at least ten times. The rearrangement links TRBV15 to TRBJ2-5; possibly TRBD2 for D (5 bases). Germline V CDR1 and CDR2: LNHNV, YYDKDF (reference sequence). The CDR3 length is 11 residues. Trimming shortened V by 5 bases and J by 7 bases, and 8 bases separated the two germline ends. The DNA for the CDR3 is TGTGCCACCAGCGTCCGGGGGACCCAGTACTTC. Protein sequence: CATSVRGTQYF.

In its sample, this clonotype was seen many times. The chain is built from TRBV28 and TRBJ1-5, with D uncertain. Trimming took 4 bases from V and 7 from J, leaving 8 bases between them. The CDR3 is 12 amino acids. Germline V gene lookup returns CDR1 MDHEN and CDR2 SYDVKM. The CDR3 region is CASSYRRQPQHF. In DNA form, the CDR3 reads TGTGCCAGCAGTTATCGAAGGCAGCCCCAGCATTTT.

This clonotype was detected ten times or more. The gene calls are TRBV5-1 and TRBJ1-6; a weak D match, TRBD1 (5 bases). CDR3 size: 16 residues. V gave up 6 bases and J gave up 6 bases, with 19 bases separating them. Germline V gene sequence: CDR1 SGHRS, CDR2 YFSETQ. The CDR3 is CASNLNQRGPNSPLHF. As DNA, the CDR3 is TGCGCCAGCAACTTAAACCAACGGGGCCCTAATTCACCCCTCCACTTT.

The sample holds many counts of this clonotype. The chain couples TRBV29-1 to TRBJ1-5; no reliable D call. This CDR3 spans 14 amino acids. The ends were cut back, 4 bases at V and 0 bases at J, with 10 bases in the middle. Germline-derived CDR1 and CDR2 are SQVTM and ANQGSEA. For the CDR3, the DNA is TGCAGCGTTGGGACCGATCATAGCAATCAGCCCCAGCATTTT. Amino acids: CSVGTDHSNQPQHF.

This clonotype was detected many times. The gene calls are TRBV20-1 and TRBJ1-1; possible D gene TRBD1, 6 bases. Germline CDR1 reads DFQATT; CDR2 reads SNEGSKA (reference sequence). The CDR3 spans 15 residues. Trimming took 0 bases from V and 1 from J, leaving 12 bases between them. The CDR3 bases are TGCAGTGCTAGAGATTTAGGCAGGGGGAACACTGAAGCTTTCTTT. Amino acid sequence: CSARDLGRGNTEAFF.

This clonotype was seen ten or more times. The V and J genes are TRBV2 and TRBJ2-3; no definite D call. In germline, CDR1 is SNHLY, CDR2 FYNNEI. V was pared by 6 bases and J by 4 bases, with 17 bases between. The CDR3 sequence is 15 residues long. The CDR3, as DNA: TGTGCCAGCAGCTACGTAAAGGCAAAGGCAGATACGCAGTATTTT. Protein product: CASSYVKAKADTQYF.

This clonotype was counted at least ten times. The V and J genes are TRBV20-1 and TRBJ1-1; 9 bases map to TRBD1. Trimming removed 6 bases from V and 4 bases from J; junction bases left unmatched: 12. CDR1 and CDR2 from the germline V gene are DFQATT and SNEGSKA (reference sequence). The CDR3 totals 15 residues. CDR3 protein: CSALPGQGGGTEAFF. The CDR3 DNA reads as TGCAGTGCCCTACCGGGACAGGGAGGCGGCACTGAAGCTTTCTTT.

This clonotype is termed medium-sized (0.01 to 0.1%). The chain links TRBV4-2 to TRBJ1-2; D not resolved. Looked up from germline, CDR1 is LGHNA and CDR2 is YNFKEQ. The V and J ends lost 0 bases and 7 bases respectively, with 12 bases between them. The CDR3 covers 14 residues. CDR3 amino acids: CASSQDPEIGGYTF. In DNA, the CDR3 is TGTGCCAGCAGCCAAGATCCGGAGATAGGTGGCTACACCTTC.